The next 19 T cell receptor beta chains were all read from a single sample in a study of cytomegalovirus exposure and HLA in healthy donors. The PCR had 60 Vbeta and 13 Jbeta primers. Produced via immunoSEQ multiplex PCR; TCRdb's table is partial and in-frame only. This table has 90,000 to 150,000 clones, roughly 70% appearing once. Specimen: PBMCs. Receptors were obtained from a woman in her thirties or forties in good health and CMV-seronegative.

The gene calls are TRBV5-6 and TRBJ1-3; tentative D call: TRBD1 (5 bases). The ends were cut back, 0 bases at V and 4 bases at J, with 17 bases in the middle. The CDR3 is 17 amino acids. Looked up from germline, CDR1 is SGHDT and CDR2 is YYEEEE. CDR3 DNA: TGTGCCAGCAGCTTGGGCCCCATAGGGGTATCAGGAAACACCATATATTTT. Its protein is CASSLGPIGVSGNTIYF.

In this sample, this clone turned up a few times. The rearrangement links TRBV5-1 to TRBJ1-2; no reliable D call. Germline CDR1 and CDR2: SGHRS and YFSETQ. This CDR3 is 13 amino acids long. Trimming pared 1 base from V and 2 bases from J, leaving 6 bases between. DNA for the CDR3: TGCGCCAGCAGCTTGACGGAGAACTATGGCTACACCTTC. It translates to CASSLTENYGYTF. Together with reference TRBV5-1 and TRBJ1-2, the CDR3 gives the full variable domain: KAGVTQTPRYLIKTRGQQVTLSCSPISGHRSVSWYQQTPGQGLQFLFEYFSETQRNKGNFPGRFSGRQFSNSRSEMNVSTLELGDSALYLCASSLTENYGYTFGSGTRLTVV.

The genes are TRBV11-2 and TRBJ1-2, with 7 bases identical to TRBD1. With 1 base clipped from V and 8 bases from J, the junction kept 4 bases outside the gene matches. The CDR3 totals 13 residues. Germline-derived CDR1 and CDR2 are SGHAT and FQNNGV. CDR3 bases: TGTGCCAGCAGCTTAGTGACAGGGAAGGGCTACACCTTC. It encodes CASSLVTGKGYTF. Together with reference TRBV11-2 and TRBJ1-2, the CDR3 gives the full variable domain: EAGVAQSPRYKIIEKRQSVAFWCNPISGHATLYWYQQILGQGPKLLIQFQNNGVVDDSQLPKDRFSAERLKGVDSTLKIQPAKLEDSAVYLCASSLVTGKGYTFGSGTRLTVV.

V is TRBV5-1 and J is TRBJ2-1; D perhaps matches TRBD2 (5 bases). There are 16 residues in the CDR3. Between the trimmed V and J ends, which lost 0 bases and 2 bases, there was a span of 12 bases. Germline V gene data show CDR1 as SGHRS and CDR2 as YFSETQ. The CDR3 DNA reads TGCGCCAGCAGCTTGGGAGGAACTAGAACCTACAATGAGCAGTTCTTC. It is translated as CASSLGGTRTYNEQFF. Complete variable domain (other parts from reference TRBV5-1 and TRBJ2-1): KAGVTQTPRYLIKTRGQQVTLSCSPISGHRSVSWYQQTPGQGLQFLFEYFSETQRNKGNFPGRFSGRQFSNSRSEMNVSTLELGDSALYLCASSLGGTRTYNEQFFGPGTRLTVL.

The chain combines TRBV10-3 with TRBJ2-2, with 7 bases identical to TRBD1. Germline CDR1 reads ENHRY; CDR2 reads SYGVKD. The CDR3 sequence is 13 residues long. V trimming: 10 bases; J trimming: 7 bases; junction bases outside the gene matches: 9. The CDR3 loop is CARGQEQDGELFF. CDR3 nucleotides: TGTGCCAGAGGACAGGAACAGGACGGGGAGCTGTTTTTT.

The rearrangement uses TRBV2 and TRBJ2-7; no clear D. Trimming took off 4 bases at V and 3 bases at J, with 7 bases between the two ends. The CDR3 length is 12 residues. Germline V gene sequence: CDR1 SNHLY, CDR2 FYNNEI. The DNA of the CDR3 is TGTGCCAGCAGTGGTACAGACTACGAGCAGTACTTC. Translating it yields CASSGTDYEQYF.

The CDR3 DNA reads TGTGCCAGCAGCTTATGGGGCCCTGGAAGCACAGATACGCAGTATTTT. This translates into CASSLWGPGSTDTQYF. V is TRBV7-3 and J is TRBJ2-3, with D maybe TRBD1 (5 bases). The CDR3 is made up of 16 amino acids. Germline V gene data show CDR1 as SGHTA and CDR2 as FQGTGA. V was pared by 2 bases and J by 0 bases, with 12 bases between.

The chain employs TRBV4-1 and TRBJ2-1; 8 nucleotides line up with TRBD1. The CDR3 totals 14 residues. The J segment lost 8 bases and the V segment lost 3 bases, leaving 6 bases of the junction unmatched. Germline-derived CDR1 and CDR2 are MGHRA and YSYEKL. The DNA of the CDR3 is TGCGCCAGCAGCCAGAGGACAGGGCTCGATGAGCAGTTCTTC. Amino acid sequence: CASSQRTGLDEQFF.

This clone was observed once. This chain connects TRBV7-6 to TRBJ2-6; D unresolved. Germline V gives CDR1 SGHVS, CDR2 FNYEAQ. Trimming shortened V by 7 bases and J by 0 bases, and 10 bases separated the two germline ends. This CDR3 is built from 15 residues. This chain's CDR3 is CASTVENSGANVLTF. In DNA, the CDR3 is TGTGCCAGCACCGTAGAAAACTCTGGGGCCAACGTCCTGACTTTC.

The rearrangement uses TRBV19 and TRBJ2-3; TRBD1 matches 9 bases. The CDR3 totals 14 residues. V lost 3 bases and J lost 7; bases outside the gene matches: 5. Germline values: CDR1 LNHDA, CDR2 SQIVND (reference sequence). CDR3 in amino acids: CASSITGGAHTQYF. CDR3 bases: TGTGCCAGTAGTATCACAGGGGGCGCACATACGCAGTATTTT.

J is TRBJ1-3 and V is TRBV18; D unclear. This CDR3 has 17 residues. CDR1 is KGHSH, CDR2 LQKENI, per germline. V lost 0 bases and J 0 bases, leaving 12 bases between the germline ends. CDR3 loop: CASSPPAEMSSGNTIYF. In DNA, the CDR3 is TGTGCCAGCTCACCACCGGCGGAAATGAGCTCTGGAAACACCATATATTTT.

The chain joins TRBV5-6 to TRBJ2-1; 12 bases align to TRBD2. CDR1 is SGHDT, CDR2 YYEEEE, per germline. The CDR3 sequence is 18 residues long. V dropped 4 bases and J dropped 3; count of bases not matched to a gene: 11. The CDR3 protein is CASSLGLAGLPVYNEQFF. For the CDR3, the DNA is TGTGCCAGCAGCCTGGGACTAGCGGGCCTTCCAGTCTACAATGAGCAGTTCTTC.

CDR3 residues: CASSLGGVNTEAFF. The CDR3 DNA follows: TGTGCCAGCAGCCTAGGGGGGGTGAACACTGAAGCTTTCTTT. V usage is TRBV5-8 and J usage is TRBJ1-1, with D possibly matching TRBD1 (6 bases). The CDR3 is 14 amino acids. The germline gives CDR1 SGHTS, CDR2 YDEGEE. Trimming took off 4 bases at V and 0 bases at J, with 10 bases between the two ends.

The chain couples TRBV19 to TRBJ1-2, with 10 bases lining up with TRBD1. CDR3 length: 13 residues. Germline trimming cut 9 bases from V and 7 bases from J; bases unmatched to any gene: 8. Per the germline V gene, CDR1 is LNHDA and CDR2 is SQIVND (reference sequence). This CDR3 reads CARTPGQGSGYTF. DNA of the CDR3: TGTGCCAGGACTCCGGGACAGGGGTCTGGCTACACCTTC.

J is TRBJ2-5 and V is TRBV6-6; D is possibly TRBD2 (5 bases). The CDR3 is 15 amino acids. Germline values: CDR1 MNHNY, CDR2 SVGAGI (reference sequence). V lost 3 bases to trimming and J lost 5 bases, with 16 bases between them. The CDR3 protein is CASSYMRAGEETQYF. The CDR3 nucleotides are TGTGCCAGCAGTTATATGAGGGCCGGGGAGGAGACCCAGTACTTC.

This chain joins TRBV7-9 and TRBJ2-3; 11 bases map to TRBD2. The CDR3 runs to 16 residues. The germline CDR1 and CDR2 sequences are SEHNR and FQNEAQ (reference sequence). V shed 6 bases, J shed 2 bases, and the junction held 7 bases outside the gene matches. CDR3 coding DNA: TGTGCCAGCAGTCACACTAGCGGGAGTTCCACAGATACGCAGTATTTT. Its translation: CASSHTSGSSTDTQYF.

V is TRBV6-6 and J is TRBJ2-1, with D maybe TRBD1 (6 bases). The CDR3 spans 15 residues. Trimming shortened V by 6 bases and J by 4 bases, and 16 bases separated the two germline ends. Germline CDR1 and CDR2: MNHNY and SVGAGI (reference sequence). For the CDR3, the DNA is TGTGCCAGCAGCCTTCAGGGGAGCCGGTACAATGAGCAGTTCTTC. It specifies CASSLQGSRYNEQFF.

CDR3 sequence reads: CASSQPGGSYEQYF. The CDR3 DNA follows: TGCGCCAGCAGCCAACCCGGAGGGTCCTACGAGCAGTACTTC. The chain couples TRBV4-1 to TRBJ2-7; D perhaps matches TRBD2 (6 bases). The CDR3 sequence is 14 residues long. From germline, CDR1 is MGHRA and CDR2 YSYEKL. V lost 2 bases to trimming and J lost 1 base, with 9 bases between them.

This clone has a handful of counts. The chain combines TRBV28 with TRBJ2-5, with D hard to call. Germline V CDR1 and CDR2: MDHEN, SYDVKM. The CDR3 extends over 12 amino acids. V lost 3 bases, J lost 5 bases, and 7 bases lay in between. The CDR3 sequence is CASSFFPETQYF. In nucleotides, the CDR3 is TGTGCCAGCAGTTTCTTTCCGGAGACCCAGTACTTC.